This record looks at one T cell receptor beta chain sequence and its context. Its antigen is not yet known. At one of its ends the junction is not consistent with the germline gene, which may arise from a read error. Taken from the germline V gene, the CDR1 and CDR2 loops are SNHLY and FYNNEI. Reading from cysteine to phenylalanine, the CDR3 counts 15 amino acids. Here the CDR3 DNA is all that survives: 45 bases in frame from base 1. The data belong to a study (dated by TCRdb to between 2015 and 2016). For context, the study as a whole: The study set out to test whether tumor-infiltrating Tregs in breast cancer get recruited from blood Tregs or are instead converted in situ from other CD4+ T cell subsets. What the research found in general, with its limitations: Rather than covering whole repertoires, validation in the larger cohort was restricted to a single TCR beta V-J rearrangement. The TCR alpha and beta sequences of tumor-infiltrating Tregs showed the greatest overlap with tumor naive CD4+ T cells, followed by blood naive CD4+ T cells. The TCR gene usage of tumor memory CD4+ T cells clustered together with blood and lymph node memory CD4+ cells and with lymph node naive CD4+ cells.

To purify naive CD4+ T cells, the Miltenyi Naive CD4+ T Cell Isolation kit was used, and CD25 microbeads served to deplete Tregs. Tregs, naive and memory CD4+ T cells from tumor, blood and ipsilateral draining lymph nodes of a few breast cancer patients underwent full-length TCR alpha and beta sequencing. Tumor tissue and lymph nodes obtained by ipsilateral axillary dissection were perfused with PBS, cut into small pieces and digested using collagenase I and hyaluronidase. FACS confirmed that the sorted cell populations were more than 90% pure. Amplification of full-length TCR variable regions was done by 5' RACE PCR using constant-region reverse primers, and this step was followed by semi-nested PCR with Nested Universal Primer A. The ReliaPrep RNA Cell Miniprep System was used to extract total RNA, which was then reverse transcribed into 5'RACE-ready cDNA with the SMARTer RACE 5'/3' Kit. Multiplex adaptors were used to barcode full-length TCR alpha and beta libraries, and the barcoded libraries were sequenced on an Illumina MiSeq. Per the source publication's procedure: For each of nine subset-tissue groups, sequencing data from the five patients were pooled, and the groups were compared by unsupervised clustering of TCR gene usage. Repertoire similarity was calculated with the Morisita-Horn index, weighting shared sequences by their contribution to each repertoire. TCRdb cleaned the public reads at Q25 with fastp, built clones with MiXCR and kept in-frame beta chains. Rows with a matching CDR3 protein are joined into one entry that keeps the most common DNA and genes. The V and J calls were determined by TCRdb, not by the authors. The sample records 62,000 or so distinct CDR3 sequences, roughly 30% of which are singletons. About 2.5% of the sample lies in the top ten.

This receptor chain uses TRBV2 and TRBJ2-2; a tentative D match to TRBD2 spans 6 bases. The specimen was tumor-infiltrating naive CD4+ T cells sorted from the breast tumor. Read against the paper, the sample's cell subset or site label means: naive CD4+ T cells, CD4+CD45RA+CD25-. This clonotype was obtained from a female donor with breast cancer. The bases read TGTGTCAGCAGCGAATTGTGGGGGGACGGCGGGGAGCTGTTTTTT. It translates to CVSSELWGDGGELFF.